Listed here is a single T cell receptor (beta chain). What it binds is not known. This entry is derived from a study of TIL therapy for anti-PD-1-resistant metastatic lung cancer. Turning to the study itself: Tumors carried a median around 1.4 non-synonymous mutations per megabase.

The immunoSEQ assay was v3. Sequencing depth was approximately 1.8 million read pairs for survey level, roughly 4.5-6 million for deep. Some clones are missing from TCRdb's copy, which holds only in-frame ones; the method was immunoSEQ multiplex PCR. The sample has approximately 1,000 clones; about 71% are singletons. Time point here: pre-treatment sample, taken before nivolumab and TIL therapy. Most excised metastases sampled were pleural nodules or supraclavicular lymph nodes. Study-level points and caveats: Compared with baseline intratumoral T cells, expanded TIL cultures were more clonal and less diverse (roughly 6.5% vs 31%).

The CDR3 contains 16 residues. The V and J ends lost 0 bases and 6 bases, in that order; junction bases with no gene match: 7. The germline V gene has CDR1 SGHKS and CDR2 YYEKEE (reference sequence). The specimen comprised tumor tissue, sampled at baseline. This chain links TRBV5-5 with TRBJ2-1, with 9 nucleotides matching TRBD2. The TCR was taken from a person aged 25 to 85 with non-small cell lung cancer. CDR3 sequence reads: CASSLDGSGGINEQFF. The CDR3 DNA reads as TGTGCCAGCAGCTTGGATGGTAGCGGGGGTATCAATGAGCAGTTCTTC.